Below are 14 T cell receptor beta chains sequenced from a single sample in a study of blood T cell repertoires in COVID-19. Sequencing used immunoSEQ multiplex PCR; TCRdb keeps in-frame clones, though not all of them. Altogether about half a million clones are present, 70% to 90% being singletons, with the ten largest covering around 7.9%. The sample was PBMCs or T cells enriched from blood (not recorded which). These receptors were obtained from a woman between 55 and 75 years old who had recovered from COVID-19.

The rearrangement joins TRBV7-8 to TRBJ1-2, with D possibly being TRBD1 (5 bases). Germline loops: CDR1 SGHVS, CDR2 FQNEAQ. V gave up 5 bases and J gave up 4 bases, with 17 bases separating them. This CDR3 has 15 amino acids. CDR3 DNA sequence: TGTGCCAGCAGCCCCGATAGGGGTACGGGCTATGGCTACACCTTC. It codes for CASSPDRGTGYGYTF.

This chain connects TRBV11-2 to TRBJ1-6, with D possibly matching TRBD1 (5 bases). The V gene's germline CDR1 is SGHAT and CDR2 FQNNGV. Trimming took off 7 bases at V and 6 bases at J, with 19 bases between the two ends. The CDR3 loop spans 16 amino acids. The CDR3 sequence is CASTERSGVGNSPLHF. The CDR3 DNA sequence: TGTGCCAGCACAGAACGGTCGGGGGTTGGTAATTCACCCCTCCACTTT.

In regard to this clone: The same CDR3 can be traced to other DNA sequences in this sample. The V and J genes are TRBV2 and TRBJ1-5; D is uncertain. CDR1 is SNHLY, CDR2 FYNNEI, per germline. CDR3 length: 14 residues. The ends were cut back, 0 bases at V and 4 bases at J, with 7 bases in the middle. The CDR3 sequence is CASSEARRNQPQHF. The DNA of the CDR3 is TGTGCCAGCAGTGAAGCGCGGAGGAATCAGCCCCAGCATTTT.

In its sample, this clone was seen once. The V gene is TRBV11-2, the J gene TRBJ2-1, with 8 bases lining up with TRBD1. Germline V CDR1 and CDR2: SGHAT, FQNNGV. The CDR3 contains 15 residues. The V and J ends lost 1 base and 9 bases, in that order; junction bases with no gene match: 8. The CDR3 here is CASSLAGQVTSEQFF. The CDR3 nucleotides read TGTGCCAGCAGCTTAGCGGGACAGGTGACAAGTGAGCAGTTCTTC.

The chain is built from TRBV7-9 and TRBJ2-1, with TRBD2 identical over 7 bases. In germline, CDR1 is SEHNR, CDR2 FQNEAQ (reference sequence). The V and J ends lost 5 bases and 7 bases, in that order; junction bases with no gene match: 14. The CDR3 runs 16 residues. The CDR3 sequence is CASSRGGGGIVNEQFF. CDR3 coding DNA: TGTGCCAGCAGCAGAGGCGGGGGAGGGATCGTTAATGAGCAGTTCTTC.

The chain links TRBV25-1 to TRBJ2-1; D is perhaps TRBD1 (5 bases). V lost 4 bases and J lost 7, with 14 bases in between. Per the germline V gene, CDR1 is MGHDK and CDR2 is SYGVNS. The CDR3 length is 14 residues. The CDR3 sequence: CASSGQNLWNEQFF. In DNA, the CDR3 is TGTGCCAGCAGTGGACAGAACCTTTGGAATGAGCAGTTCTTC.

The rearrangement uses TRBV4-1 and TRBJ2-7; TRBD1 matches at 9 bases. Germline values: CDR1 MGHRA, CDR2 YSYEKL. The junction had 3 bases not matched to a gene; V was cut back by 4 bases and J by 2 bases. The CDR3 has 14 residues. The CDR3 DNA reads TGCGCCAGCAGCCTGGACAGGGGAACCTACGAGCAGTACTTC. It specifies CASSLDRGTYEQYF.

The rearrangement joins TRBV19 to TRBJ2-1, with TRBD2 matching 7 bases. J gave up 3 bases and V 1 base, and 9 bases lay outside the gene matches. The CDR3 is made up of 17 amino acids. From germline, CDR1 is LNHDA and CDR2 SQIVND (reference sequence). CDR3 sequence: CASSIVRLAGDYNEQFF. DNA of the CDR3: TGTGCCAGTAGTATAGTGAGGTTGGCGGGGGACTACAATGAGCAGTTCTTC.

The rearrangement uses TRBV2 and TRBJ2-1; 13 nucleotides match TRBD2. The CDR3 has 14 residues. Germline values: CDR1 SNHLY, CDR2 FYNNEI. With V trimmed by 8 bases and J by 9 bases, 7 bases remained unmatched. CDR3 protein: CASETSGGFGEQFF. CDR3 DNA: TGTGCCAGCGAGACTAGCGGGGGGTTCGGTGAGCAGTTCTTC.

The genes are TRBV5-4 and TRBJ1-2; D gene ambiguous. The CDR3 length is 14 residues. Germline V gene lookup returns CDR1 SGHNT and CDR2 YYREEE (reference sequence). V was clipped by 3 bases and J by 5 bases, with 14 bases between them. This CDR3 is CASSSTGGVYGYTF. The CDR3 nucleotides read TGTGCCAGCAGCTCCACCGGCGGGGTTTATGGCTACACCTTC.

The chain is built from TRBV11-2 and TRBJ2-2; D is unresolved. The V and J ends lost 1 base and 2 bases respectively, with 2 bases between them. Germline CDR1 reads SGHAT; CDR2 reads FQNNGV. This CDR3 contains 13 residues. CDR3: CASSLANTGELFF. The CDR3 DNA reads TGTGCCAGCAGCTTAGCTAACACCGGGGAGCTGTTTTTT.

The V and J genes are TRBV2 and TRBJ2-7, with D possibly TRBD1 on 6 matching bases. CDR1 SNHLY and CDR2 FYNNEI come from the germline V gene. V gave up 5 bases and J gave up 3 bases, with 11 bases separating them. There are 13 residues in the CDR3. As DNA, the CDR3 is TGTGCCAGCAGTCCCGACAGGAACTACGAGCAGTACGTC. Protein product: CASSPDRNYEQYV.

The chain joins TRBV2 to TRBJ2-2; D might be TRBD1 (5 bases). The length of the CDR3 is 16 residues. V was clipped by 1 base and J by 4 bases, with 13 bases between them. Germline V gene lookup returns CDR1 SNHLY and CDR2 FYNNEI. The chain's CDR3 is CASSEEGSAFTGELFF. CDR3 nucleotide sequence: TGTGCCAGCAGTGAAGAGGGGTCTGCGTTCACCGGGGAGCTGTTTTTT.

The CDR3 DNA reads as TGCGCCAGCAGCTCGACAGGGCCAAATTCACCCCTCCACTTT. It specifies CASSSTGPNSPLHF. J is TRBJ1-6 and V is TRBV5-1; the match to TRBD1 covers 7 bases. This CDR3 has 14 amino acids. CDR1 and CDR2 (germline): SGHRS, YFSETQ. J was trimmed by 7 bases and V by 3 bases; bases with no gene match: 4.